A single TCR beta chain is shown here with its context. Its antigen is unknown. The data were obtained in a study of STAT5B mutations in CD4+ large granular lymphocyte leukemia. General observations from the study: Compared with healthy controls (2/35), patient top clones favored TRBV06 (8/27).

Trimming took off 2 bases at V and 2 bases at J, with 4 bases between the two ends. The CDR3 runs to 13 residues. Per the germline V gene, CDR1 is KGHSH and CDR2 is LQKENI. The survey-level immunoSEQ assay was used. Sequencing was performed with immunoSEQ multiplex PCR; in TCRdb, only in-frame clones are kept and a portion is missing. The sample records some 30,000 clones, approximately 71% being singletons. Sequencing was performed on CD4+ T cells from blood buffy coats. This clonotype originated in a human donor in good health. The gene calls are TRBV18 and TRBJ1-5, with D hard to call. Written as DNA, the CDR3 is TGTGCCAGCTCACCAGAGGGCAATCAGCCCCAGCATTTT. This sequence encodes CASSPEGNQPQHF. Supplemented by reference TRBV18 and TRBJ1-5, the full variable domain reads NAGVMQNPRHLVRRRGQEARLRCSPMKGHSHVYWYRQLPEEGLKFMVYLQKENIIDESGMPKERFSAEFPKEGPSILRIQQVVRGDSAAYFCASSPEGNQPQHFGDGTRLSIL.